Included here is one T cell receptor (beta chain) sequence, with context. V was trimmed by 2 bases and J by 10 bases, leaving 9 bases between them. CDR1 is SEHNR, CDR2 FQNEAQ, per germline (reference sequence). The CDR3 sequence is 12 residues long. The sample is drawn from a study of technical replicates of blood from several donors. Data came from immunoSEQ multiplex PCR; TCRdb stores just in-frame clones and leaves some out. The sample holds 13,000 to 15,000 clones, about 80% seen once. Sequenced sample: PBMCs. The rearrangement uses TRBV7-9 and TRBJ2-1, with D uncertain. This TCR was sampled from a human donor in good health. This CDR3 reads CASSLSGTEQFF. CDR3 DNA: TGTGCCAGCAGCTTATCGGGTACGGAGCAGTTCTTC.